The T cell receptor beta chain under discussion was sequenced for a study of blood T cells in healthy people across ages. A second roughly 6 to 11 cycle PCR used barcoded and J-beta primers. In TCRdb, the 5' RACE reads were re-called with MiXCR into one record per CDR3 protein. The repertoire consists of 650,000 or so distinct CDR3 sequences, with over 40% occurring once and the leading ten covering roughly 13%. The V end was cut by 5 bases, the J end by 7 bases, with 18 bases between. The CDR3 runs to 15 residues. The germline gives CDR1 MNHNY, CDR2 SVGAGI (reference sequence). The J gene is TRBJ1-5, the V gene TRBV6-6; possibly TRBD1 for D (5 bases). The sequence derives from a woman of 80 years or more in good health. Sequences were obtained from blood. The CDR3 region is CASSPYAQGGQPQHF. The CDR3 DNA is TGTGCCAGCAGTCCCTACGCCCAGGGAGGGCAGCCCCAGCATTTT.